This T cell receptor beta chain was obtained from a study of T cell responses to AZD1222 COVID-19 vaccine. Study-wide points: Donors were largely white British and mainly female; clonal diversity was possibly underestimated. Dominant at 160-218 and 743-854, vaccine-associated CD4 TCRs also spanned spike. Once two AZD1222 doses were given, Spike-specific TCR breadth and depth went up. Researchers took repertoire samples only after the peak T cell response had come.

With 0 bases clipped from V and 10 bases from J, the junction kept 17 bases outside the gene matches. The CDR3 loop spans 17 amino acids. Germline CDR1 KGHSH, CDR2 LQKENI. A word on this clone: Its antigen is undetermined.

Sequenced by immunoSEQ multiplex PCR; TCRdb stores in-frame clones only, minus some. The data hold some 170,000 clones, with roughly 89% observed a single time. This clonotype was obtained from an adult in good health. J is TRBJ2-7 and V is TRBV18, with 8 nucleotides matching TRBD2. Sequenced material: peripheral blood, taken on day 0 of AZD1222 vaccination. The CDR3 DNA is TGTGCCAGCTCACCACCTACGGGAGGGCCTGAAATTGGGTACCAGTACTTC. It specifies CASSPPTGGPEIGYQYF.